This T cell receptor beta chain was sequenced during a study of vaccination effects on CD4 cells after COVID-19. ViraFEST expansion of antigen-specific CD4+ T cells with viral peptide pools preceded sequencing. Culture lasted about ten days before CD4+ T cell isolation. Everyone in the study got two shots of either the BNT162b2 or mRNA-1273 vaccine. Cultures of fewer than 2.5 million PBMC per well contained around 11 IU/ml IL-2 plus 10 ug/ml peptides. Repertoires were generated with immunoSEQ multiplex PCR, while TCRdb's copy carries only in-frame clones and drops some. The sample contains approximately 61,000 clones, 55% to 85% of which appear only once. This clone was detected once. The antigen is not known. The CDR3 extends over 15 amino acids. The junction had 6 bases not matched to a gene; V was cut back by 3 bases and J by 2 bases. The germline CDR1 and CDR2 sequences are LGHDT and YNNKEL (reference sequence).

This sequence originates from a human donor who received a COVID-19 vaccine. The rearrangement joins TRBV3-1 (or the pseudogene TRBV3-2) to TRBJ1-1, with TRBD1 matching 7 bases. The material sequenced was CD4+ T cells from PBMCs cultured with HCoV-229E spike peptides, taken after COVID-19 vaccination. The CDR3 nucleotides are TGTGCCAGCAGCCAGGGGACAGTAAGAAACACTGAAGCTTTCTTT. Encoded protein: CASSQGTVRNTEAFF.